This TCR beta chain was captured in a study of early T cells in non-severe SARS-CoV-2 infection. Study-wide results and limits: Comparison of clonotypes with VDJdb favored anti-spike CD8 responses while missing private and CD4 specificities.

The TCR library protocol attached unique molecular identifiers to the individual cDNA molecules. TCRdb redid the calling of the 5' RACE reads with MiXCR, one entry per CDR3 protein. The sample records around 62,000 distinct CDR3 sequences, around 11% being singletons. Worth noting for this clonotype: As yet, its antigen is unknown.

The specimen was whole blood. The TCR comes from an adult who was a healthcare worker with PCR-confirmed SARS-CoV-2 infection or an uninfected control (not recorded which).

The CDR3 DNA is TGTGCCAGGCCACACCGGGATAACACCGGGGAGCTGTTTTTT. Its protein is CARPHRDNTGELFF. V is TRBV21-1 and J is TRBJ2-2; the D segment call TRBD1 is taken from the table without a DNA check. TRBV21-1 corresponds to a pseudogene. The length of the CDR3 is 14 residues.